A selection of T cell receptor beta chains follows, all from one sample in a study of tumor-infiltrating lymphocytes in primary liver carcinoma. Each CDR3 protein is one row after TCRdb ran MiXCR on the multiplex PCR reads. In the table there are 90,000 to 100,000 distinct CDR3 sequences, around 63% of which are singletons. Sequencing was performed on liver tumor tissue from sampling region 5. These TCRs come from a woman aged 55-70 years with primary liver carcinoma and hepatitis B virus infection. Each CDR3 is given with its conserved first and last residue. Each record gives: D gene, V gene, clone size, J gene, CDR3 protein, CDR3 DNA. The D gene is left open where the match is weak. The size entry is marked missing in some rows and otherwise reads once, few, many or a size class.

d_gene: TRBD2; v_gene: TRBV2; abundance: .; j_gene: TRBJ2-3; CDR3aa: CASIPGTSGNLADTQYF; CDR3nt: TGTGCCAGCATCCCCGGGACTAGCGGGAACCTCGCAGATACGCAGTATTTT
d_gene: .; v_gene: TRBV12-3/TRBV12-4; abundance: .; j_gene: TRBJ2-2; CDR3aa: CASSLGQAASGELSF; CDR3nt: TGTGCCAGCAGTTTAGGACAGGCGGCGTCCGGAGAGCTGTCTTTT
d_gene: TRBD2; v_gene: TRBV5-4; abundance: .; j_gene: TRBJ2-3; CDR3aa: CASSSGLTRETDTQYF; CDR3nt: TGTGCCAGCAGCTCGGGACTAACGAGAGAAACAGATACGCAGTATTTT
d_gene: .; v_gene: TRBV11-1; abundance: .; j_gene: TRBJ2-2; CDR3aa: CASRNAGKKDSTAELFF; CDR3nt: TGTGCCAGCAGGAACGCTGGTAAAAAAGACTCCACTGCGGAGCTGTTTTTT
d_gene: .; v_gene: TRBV30; abundance: few; j_gene: TRBJ2-1; CDR3aa: CAWTILADYNEQFF; CDR3nt: TGTGCCTGGACTATACTAGCCGACTACAATGAGCAGTTCTTC
d_gene: .; v_gene: TRBV29-1; abundance: many; j_gene: TRBJ2-7; CDR3aa: CSVEGSFGEQYF; CDR3nt: TGCAGCGTTGAAGGGTCCTTTGGCGAGCAGTACTTC
d_gene: TRBD1; v_gene: TRBV5-1; abundance: medium-sized; j_gene: TRBJ1-2; CDR3aa: CASRSTGDYGYTF; CDR3nt: TGCGCCAGCAGGTCAACAGGGGACTATGGCTACACCTTC
d_gene: .; v_gene: TRBV30; abundance: .; j_gene: TRBJ2-7; CDR3aa: CAWMCRRNSRYEQYF; CDR3nt: TGTGCCTGGATGTGCCGAAGGAATAGTCGCTATGAGCAGTACTTC
d_gene: TRBD1; v_gene: TRBV6-5; abundance: many; j_gene: TRBJ2-1; CDR3aa: CASSYGPGGRYEQFF; CDR3nt: TGTGCCAGCAGTTACGGGCCAGGGGGTCGATATGAGCAGTTCTTC
d_gene: .; v_gene: TRBV28; abundance: many; j_gene: TRBJ1-1; CDR3aa: CASSPDRHGLNTEAFF; CDR3nt: TGTGCCAGCAGTCCCGACAGACACGGTTTGAACACTGAAGCTTTCTTT
d_gene: .; v_gene: TRBV12-5; abundance: .; j_gene: TRBJ2-7; CDR3aa: CASGGQCF; CDR3nt: TGTGCTAGTGGTGGGCAGTGTTTC